Detailed here is one TCR beta chain. Its antigen is unknown. No base qualities exist here, and no much larger clone lies one base off it. The data are from a study of blood T cell repertoires in COVID-19 (dated by TCRdb to about 2020). About the study as a whole: The collaborator samples originated in the United States, Italy and Spain and spanned the acute and convalescent phases of COVID-19. The prospective study material was composed of cDNA or gDNA derived from T cells, B-cell-depleted T cells, or PBMCs. Subjects who had been exposed to COVID-19, were actively infected with it, or had recovered from it provided the deeply sampled blood TCRbeta repertoires that made up the dataset. A freely available public database, intended as a resource for researchers studying the immune response to SARS-CoV-2, is where the repertoires were released. The samples were drawn from two sources: the first 160 participants of the ongoing ImmuneRACE study, and approximately 1,300 subjects contributed by 6 global collaborators. A de-identified subject ID, COVID-19 status, age in years and sex were almost always included in the sample metadata. Where available, HLA class I and class II types were obtained from metadata supplied by the sample provider rather than from assay-based typing. Study-level results and caveats: How much clinical and demographic metadata was included differed by source and by participant, and the metadata was provided uncurated.

Each collaborating institution followed its own protocols to collect whole blood in K2EDTA tubes. For TCRbeta analysis, collaborator samples were shipped as frozen whole blood, as isolated PBMCs, or as DNA extracted from either sample type. TCRbeta CDR3 regions were amplified from genomic DNA by means of the immunoSEQ Assay, a bias-controlled multiplex PCR. As for the original processing: The number of nucleated cells in each sample was estimated from the amplification of reference gene primers within the assay. To quantify the absolute abundance of each unique TCRbeta CDR3 rearrangement, sequence reads were collapsed and filtered. For each sample, productive Simpson clonality was calculated by taking the square root of Simpson's diversity index across productive rearrangements. This is the immuneACCESS table as TCRdb keeps it, with only in-frame sequences that have V and J called. A part of the clones is gone; compared with another copy, unresolved V genes explain less than half, and the rest is unexplained. V and J calls and clone size are given by that table; D and trimming were obtained from the DNA. For this sample there are some 74,000 clones; around 90% appear just once. Of the sample, less than 8% falls within the top ten clones.

Sequenced: peripheral blood. The receptor was isolated from a man aged 45 to 65 with active COVID-19.

CDR3 protein: CASSPRLLGQFF. The nucleotides are TGTGCCAGCAGCCCGAGACTCCTCGGGCAGTTCTTC. The rearrangement joined TRBV6-2 or TRBV6-3 to TRBJ2-1, with no D gene named confidently. The germline V gene provides CDR1 MNHEY and CDR2 SVGEGT. V is clipped by 6 bases and J by 12 bases, and the sequence between their germline boundaries is 15 bases long. From the cysteine through the phenylalanine, the CDR3 covers 12 amino acids. Left in the record is the CDR3 DNA by itself, 36 bases read in frame from the first base.